Listed here are 24 T cell receptor beta chains from one sample, sequenced in a study of blood T cell repertoires in COVID-19. Clones were read by immunoSEQ multiplex PCR, and TCRdb kept only the in-frame ones, dropping some. The sample shows hundreds of thousands of clones, about 80% of them seen only once. The specimen sequenced was peripheral blood. The receptor source for this set is a man older than 75 with acute or convalescent COVID-19.

The genes are TRBV7-9 and TRBJ2-5; TRBD1 agrees at 8 bases. The CDR3 is 17 amino acids. J was trimmed by 5 bases and V by 6 bases; bases with no gene match: 17. CDR1 and CDR2 (germline): SEHNR, FQNEAQ (reference sequence). CDR3 nucleotide sequence: TGTGCCAGCAGTCTGAAACCGACAGGGGTCCTCGTGGAGACCCAGTACTTC. Its translation: CASSLKPTGVLVETQYF.

The V and J genes are TRBV19 and TRBJ2-7; 10 positions match TRBD2. J lost 3 bases, V lost 1 base, and 15 bases had no gene match. The CDR3 has 19 residues. Per germline, CDR1 LNHDA and CDR2 SQIVND (reference sequence). Here the CDR3 reads CASSIGTSGKSRLGYEQYF. The CDR3 DNA reads TGTGCCAGTAGTATAGGTACTAGCGGGAAATCACGACTGGGCTACGAGCAGTACTTC.

This clone was detected only a few times. The chain carries TRBV28 and TRBJ2-6, with TRBD1 matching 7 bases. Trimming cost V 5 bases and J 2 bases; bases outside gene matches: 9. There are 17 residues in the CDR3. Germline V CDR1 and CDR2: MDHEN, SYDVKM. CDR3 residues: CASSPSQGFAGANVLTF. For the CDR3, the DNA is TGTGCCAGCAGTCCGTCACAGGGGTTTGCTGGGGCCAACGTCCTGACTTTC.

The genes are TRBV2 and TRBJ2-7; D not certain. The CDR3 spans 14 residues. CDR1 and CDR2 (germline): SNHLY, FYNNEI. Deletions cut 3 bases from V and 2 bases from J, with 11 bases between. CDR3 nucleotides: TGTGCCAGCAGTGAGAGTGGGCCGCCCTACGAGCAGTACTTC. As protein: CASSESGPPYEQYF.

The chain is built from TRBV6-1 and TRBJ1-4; 7 bases map to TRBD1. The CDR3 has 16 residues. Germline values: CDR1 MNHNS, CDR2 SASEGT. J gave up 2 bases and V 4 bases, and 7 bases lay outside the gene matches. Written as DNA, the CDR3 is TGTGCCAGCAGTGCTCTCACAGGGGCGACTAATGAAAAACTGTTTTTT. Protein: CASSALTGATNEKLFF.

The chain uses TRBV28 and TRBJ2-4, with a possible D match to TRBD1 (6 bases). CDR1 and CDR2 (germline): MDHEN, SYDVKM. V was cut by 6 bases and J by 3 bases, with 24 bases left in between. The CDR3 runs 18 residues. CDR3 in DNA: TGTGCCAGCAGGGCTGAGGGGGACACCCTAGGAGGCAAAAACATTCAGTACTTC. Protein product: CASRAEGDTLGGKNIQYF.

The V call is TRBV24-1, the J call TRBJ2-2, with 8 bases that match TRBD1. The germline gives CDR1 KGHDR, CDR2 SFDVKD. V shed 3 bases, J shed 0 bases, and the junction held 5 bases outside the gene matches. The CDR3 is 17 residues long. CDR3 DNA: TGTGCCACCAGTGATGCGGGACAGGCCTCGAACACCGGGGAGCTGTTTTTT. Translated: CATSDAGQASNTGELFF.

This clone was detected only a few times. This rearrangement joins TRBV7-2 to TRBJ2-4; TRBD2 is a possible D gene (7 bases). V was shortened by 5 bases and J by 7 bases, with 18 bases between the two germline ends. From germline, CDR1 is SGHTA and CDR2 FQGNSA. The CDR3 sequence is 15 residues long. CDR3 nucleotides: TGTGCCAGCAGCCCCCAGGGAGGGGGAACGAACATTCAGTACTTC. Amino acid sequence: CASSPQGGGTNIQYF.

This chain links TRBV18 with TRBJ2-7; the D is unclear. Germline CDR1 KGHSH, CDR2 LQKENI. V shed 2 bases and J shed 3 bases, with 8 bases lying between them. This CDR3 is built from 13 residues. This CDR3 reads CASSPTAFYEQYF. The CDR3 region has the DNA TGTGCCAGCTCACCAACAGCATTCTACGAGCAGTACTTC.

The genes are TRBV2 and TRBJ2-7, with 7 bases fitting TRBD1. There are 14 residues in the CDR3. Germline trimming cut 6 bases from V and 3 bases from J; bases unmatched to any gene: 8. CDR1 and CDR2 from the germline V gene are SNHLY and FYNNEI. The CDR3 region is CASSRQGGIYEQYF. DNA for the CDR3: TGTGCCAGCAGCCGACAGGGTGGCATCTACGAGCAGTACTTC.

Only a few counts were recorded for this clone. The J gene is TRBJ2-7, the V gene TRBV2; 9 positions agree with TRBD2. Germline loops: CDR1 SNHLY, CDR2 FYNNEI. V gave up 3 bases and J gave up 5 bases; unmatched junction bases: 8. This CDR3 spans 15 amino acids. This CDR3 is CASSDDSGSSHEQYF. The CDR3 DNA sequence: TGTGCCAGCAGTGATGATAGCGGGAGTTCCCACGAGCAGTACTTC.

J is TRBJ1-1 and V is TRBV29-1; 9 nucleotides line up with TRBD1. From germline, CDR1 is SQVTM and CDR2 ANQGSEA. This CDR3 spans 15 amino acids. With 6 bases clipped from V and 0 bases from J, the junction kept 8 bases outside the gene matches. The CDR3 spells CSVRPGTGMNTEAFF. As DNA, the CDR3 is TGCAGCGTCCGACCAGGGACAGGGATGAACACTGAAGCTTTCTTT.

The rearrangement links TRBV5-4 to TRBJ2-7; possibly TRBD2 for D (7 bases). Germline CDR1 is SGHNT and CDR2 is YYREEE (reference sequence). CDR3 length equals 15 residues. Trimming cost V 0 bases and J 2 bases, with 12 bases left between them. DNA for the CDR3: TGTGCCAGCAGCTTGGAGGGGGGGTCCACCTACGAGCAGTACTTC. Its protein is CASSLEGGSTYEQYF.

The chain recombines TRBV5-1 with TRBJ1-1; 10 positions agree with TRBD1. Per germline, CDR1 SGHRS and CDR2 YFSETQ. Trimming removed 3 bases from V and 0 bases from J; junction bases left unmatched: 5. The CDR3 covers 16 residues. The CDR3 nucleotides are TGCGCCAGCAGCTCACCCGGGACAGGGGTGAACACTGAAGCTTTCTTT. Residues: CASSSPGTGVNTEAFF.

The genes are TRBV6-1 and TRBJ2-5, with D possibly matching TRBD1 (6 bases). With 2 bases removed from V and 4 bases from J, the gap between germline ends came to 14 bases. CDR3 length: 15 amino acids. Germline CDR1 and CDR2: MNHNS and SASEGT. CDR3 protein: CASSERRQVAETQYF. CDR3 DNA: TGTGCCAGCAGTGAACGAAGACAGGTGGCAGAGACCCAGTACTTC.

The CDR3 reads CASSPRTGGKSGELFF. The CDR3 DNA reads TGTGCCAGCAGCCCCAGGACAGGGGGCAAGAGCGGGGAGCTGTTTTTT. The chain has TRBV5-5 and TRBJ2-2, with TRBD1 matching 11 bases. The germline CDR1 and CDR2 sequences are SGHKS and YYEKEE (reference sequence). The CDR3 loop spans 16 amino acids. Trimming removed 4 bases from V and 7 bases from J; junction bases left unmatched: 9.

This clone was detected a few times. This rearrangement joins TRBV19 to TRBJ1-3; possibly TRBD1 for D (6 bases). The V gene's germline CDR1 is LNHDA and CDR2 SQIVND (reference sequence). The CDR3 has 18 residues. Trimming shortened V by 4 bases and J by 1 base, and 20 bases separated the two germline ends. The CDR3 protein is CASSTITGGRRSGNTIYF. In DNA, the CDR3 is TGTGCCAGTAGTACAATAACGGGGGGCAGGAGATCTGGAAACACCATATATTTT.

This chain joins TRBV7-6 and TRBJ2-7; TRBD1 matches 10 bases. The CDR3 is 15 residues long. Germline CDR1 SGHVS, CDR2 FNYEAQ. With 1 base clipped from V and 6 bases from J, the junction kept 6 bases outside the gene matches. This chain's CDR3 is CASSLGGQGSREQYF. The CDR3 DNA reads as TGTGCCAGCAGCTTAGGGGGACAGGGGAGTCGCGAGCAGTACTTC.

The gene calls are TRBV5-1 and TRBJ2-3, with D perhaps TRBD2 (6 bases). V was trimmed by 4 bases and J by 2 bases, leaving 17 bases between them. CDR1 and CDR2 (germline): SGHRS, YFSETQ. There are 16 residues in the CDR3. The CDR3 DNA reads as TGCGCCAGCAGCCTCGGGAGTCATACCCCCACAGATACGCAGTATTTT. Translated: CASSLGSHTPTDTQYF.

Only a few counts were recorded for this clone. The chain links TRBV7-8 to TRBJ1-4; 10 bases are a match to TRBD1. V gave up 3 bases and J gave up 10 bases; unmatched junction bases: 11. CDR3 length: 16 residues. The V gene's germline CDR1 is SGHVS and CDR2 FQNEAQ. The CDR3 sequence is CASSFSRTGGMGKLFF. CDR3 DNA sequence: TGTGCCAGCAGCTTTAGCCGGACAGGGGGGATGGGAAAACTGTTTTTT.

This chain connects TRBV2 to TRBJ2-7; D is perhaps TRBD2 (6 bases). Per germline, CDR1 SNHLY and CDR2 FYNNEI. This CDR3 spans 12 amino acids. Trimming removed 6 bases from V and 3 bases from J, with 9 bases in between. CDR3 amino acids: CASRRAGYEQYF. The CDR3 nucleotides are TGTGCCAGCAGACGAGCGGGCTACGAGCAGTACTTC.

The V and J genes are TRBV5-1 and TRBJ2-7; 9 nucleotides agree with TRBD1. This CDR3 is 14 amino acids long. The trim removed 3 bases at V and 5 bases at J, leaving 6 bases unmatched. From germline, CDR1 is SGHRS and CDR2 YFSETQ. As DNA, the CDR3 is TGCGCCAGCAGCTCCGGACAGGGGAAGCACGAGCAGTACTTC. Protein: CASSSGQGKHEQYF.

This chain connects TRBV19 to TRBJ1-1, with no clear D. V lost 7 bases to trimming and J lost 0 bases, with 15 bases between them. The germline CDR1 and CDR2 sequences are LNHDA and SQIVND (reference sequence). This CDR3 comprises 15 residues. CDR3 bases: TGTGCCAGTACTACCCGGACTCTTATGAACACTGAAGCTTTCTTT. Translating gives CASTTRTLMNTEAFF. Full variable domain (outside the CDR3, taken from reference TRBV19 and TRBJ1-1): DGGITQSPKYLFRKEGQNVTLSCEQNLNHDAMYWYRQDPGQGLRLIYYSQIVNDFQKGDIAEGYSVSREKKESFPLTVTSAQKNPTAFYLCASTTRTLMNTEAFFGQGTRLTVV.

The chain joins TRBV7-9 to TRBJ1-6; 9 bases fit TRBD1. The CDR3 is 14 residues long. J was trimmed by 9 bases and V by 7 bases; bases with no gene match: 7. CDR1 is SEHNR, CDR2 FQNEAQ, per germline (reference sequence). The CDR3 DNA reads TGTGCCAGCACCCCCGACAGGGGGATTTCACCCCTCCACTTT. The encoded protein is CASTPDRGISPLHF. The entire variable domain, with the rest obtained from reference TRBV7-9 and TRBJ1-6, is as follows: DTGVSQNPRHKITKRGQNVTFRCDPISEHNRLYWYRQTLGQGPEFLTYFQNEAQLEKSRLLSDRFSAERPKGSFSTLEIQRTEQGDSAMYLCASTPDRGISPLHFGNGTRLTVT.